A selection of T cell receptor beta chains follows, all from one sample in a study of blood T cell repertoires in COVID-19. Clones were sequenced by immunoSEQ multiplex PCR, and TCRdb holds only the in-frame ones, with some missing. This sample carries roughly 300,000 clones, nearly 90% of them seen once, and the ten largest clones take approximately 6%. The sequencing input was PBMCs or T cells enriched from blood (not recorded which). The receptors originated from a woman under 40 who had recovered from COVID-19. Each CDR3 is given with its conserved first and last residue. The D gene is left open where the match is weak. Size is stated for part of the rows, as once, few or many counts, or as a class when the clone is expanded.

CDR3 DNA	CDR3 protein	D gene	clone size	V gene	J gene
TGCGCCAGCAGCCAAGTAAAGGGGGCTGAAGCTTTCTTT	CASSQVKGAEAFF	NA	NA	TRBV4-1	TRBJ1-1
TGCGCCAGCAGCCCCGGTAGCGTAGTCAAAGAGACCCAGTACTTC	CASSPGSVVKETQYF	NA	NA	TRBV5-1	TRBJ2-5
TGTGCCAACAGTGGATACAGGGGGCCCACTGAAGCTTTCTTT	CANSGYRGPTEAFF	TRBD1	once	TRBV6-2/TRBV6-3	TRBJ1-1
TGTGCCAGCTCAACATCCGGGACAGGGTCCGGAGAGACCCAGTACTTC	CASSTSGTGSGETQYF	TRBD1	NA	TRBV18	TRBJ2-5
TGCAGCGTTGGACGATTTGGCAGGGCCGGAACTGAAGCTTTCTTT	CSVGRFGRAGTEAFF	NA	NA	TRBV29-1	TRBJ1-1
TGTGCCAGCTCCCGACAGGGGGTGGGCACTGAAGCTTTCTTT	CASSRQGVGTEAFF	TRBD1	once	TRBV19	TRBJ1-1
TGTGCCAGTAGTATCCCTACAGGGTTCTCTGGGGCCAACGTCCTGACTTTC	CASSIPTGFSGANVLTF	NA	once	TRBV19	TRBJ2-6
TGTGCCAGCAGCTTGGCAGGGGAAGGTCAGCCCCAGCATTTT	CASSLAGEGQPQHF	NA	NA	TRBV5-6	TRBJ1-5
TGTGCCAGCAGCGCCCAGGGGTCCGGGCAGTACTTC	CASSAQGSGQYF	NA	NA	TRBV7-9	TRBJ2-7
TGTGCCAGCAGTTTACGTACAGGGAACTATGGCTACACCTTC	CASSLRTGNYGYTF	NA	NA	TRBV28	TRBJ1-2
TGTGCCAGCGCGGGACAGGGGTATCAGCCCCAGCATTTT	CASAGQGYQPQHF	TRBD1	NA	TRBV28	TRBJ1-5
TGTGCCAGCAGCTTCGAGGGGGAAGAGACCCAGTACTTC	CASSFEGEETQYF	NA	NA	TRBV7-9	TRBJ2-5
TGCGCCAGCAGCTTGGTTCAGGGGGGCACTGAAGCTTTCTTT	CASSLVQGGTEAFF	TRBD1	NA	TRBV5-1	TRBJ1-1
TGTGCCAGCAGTTACCTGCCGCAGGGGGTCTCCTACGAGCAGTACTTC	CASSYLPQGVSYEQYF	TRBD1	NA	TRBV6-5	TRBJ2-7
TGCGCCAGCAGACATCCTGACAGAATCACTGAAGCTTTCTTT	CASRHPDRITEAFF	NA	NA	TRBV5-1	TRBJ1-1